A selection of T cell receptor beta chains follows, all from one sample in a study of cytomegalovirus exposure and HLA in healthy donors. Method: immunoSEQ multiplex PCR; TCRdb's copy keeps in-frame clones and lacks some. The sample holds around 50,000 clones; roughly 80% are singletons and the top ten take 3.5% to 5%. The sample taken for sequencing was PBMCs. These receptors were obtained from a man aged 25 to 40 in good health and CMV-seronegative. The CDR3 runs from the conserved cysteine through the conserved F or W. The order of the fields is clone size, J gene, D gene, V gene, CDR3 DNA, CDR3 protein. The D gene is left open where the match is weak. A clone size is listed for some rows: how often the clone was seen (once, few, many), or a class if it is expanded.

abundance: few; j_gene: TRBJ1-3; d_gene: .; v_gene: TRBV2; CDR3nt: TGTGCCAGCAGGTCGCGCGGAAACACCATATATTTT; CDR3aa: CASRSRGNTIYF
abundance: .; j_gene: TRBJ2-3; d_gene: .; v_gene: TRBV19; CDR3nt: TGTGCCAGTAGTAGAACAGGAAGCACAGATACGCAGTATTTT; CDR3aa: CASSRTGSTDTQYF
abundance: .; j_gene: TRBJ2-1; d_gene: .; v_gene: TRBV7-2; CDR3nt: TGTGCCAGCAGCAAGGAGGGTGTGACGGATGAGCAGTTCTTC; CDR3aa: CASSKEGVTDEQFF
abundance: .; j_gene: TRBJ2-1; d_gene: TRBD1; v_gene: TRBV6-4; CDR3nt: TGTGCCAGCAGTGAACCGGGACAGGGGTTTTCGGAGCAGTTCTTC; CDR3aa: CASSEPGQGFSEQFF
abundance: .; j_gene: TRBJ1-6; d_gene: .; v_gene: TRBV5-1; CDR3nt: TGTGCCAGCAGCGAGGACAGCCCGACTTCACCCCTCCACTTT; CDR3aa: CASSEDSPTSPLHF
abundance: .; j_gene: TRBJ2-7; d_gene: .; v_gene: TRBV5-4; CDR3nt: TGTGCCAGCAGCTTGGGAAGCAGCGAACCCTACGAGCAGTACTTC; CDR3aa: CASSLGSSEPYEQYF
abundance: .; j_gene: TRBJ2-1; d_gene: .; v_gene: TRBV13; CDR3nt: TGTGCCAGCAGCCAGCCTGGGGCCTACGGGTGGAATGAGCAGTTCTTC; CDR3aa: CASSQPGAYGWNEQFF
abundance: once; j_gene: TRBJ2-7; d_gene: .; v_gene: TRBV5-6; CDR3nt: TGTGCCAGCAGCTTCCTACAGGGCTACGAGCAGTACTTC; CDR3aa: CASSFLQGYEQYF
abundance: few; j_gene: TRBJ1-1; d_gene: .; v_gene: TRBV2; CDR3nt: TGTGCCAGCAGTGATCGACCGGGGGGGGTAAGGGTTGGCACTGAAGCTTTCTTT; CDR3aa: CASSDRPGGVRVGTEAFF
abundance: .; j_gene: TRBJ2-3; d_gene: .; v_gene: TRBV9; CDR3nt: TGTGCCAGCAGCGCCCCAGAGGAGGGTACGCAGTATTTT; CDR3aa: CASSAPEEGTQYF
abundance: .; j_gene: TRBJ2-3; d_gene: TRBD2; v_gene: TRBV25-1; CDR3nt: TGTGCCAGCAGTGAGGCGGGAGGGGGAGGAGATACGCAGTATTTT; CDR3aa: CASSEAGGGGDTQYF
abundance: once; j_gene: TRBJ1-2; d_gene: TRBD1; v_gene: TRBV7-8; CDR3nt: TGTGCCAGCAGCTTAGTCGGGACAGGGTATGGCTACACCTTC; CDR3aa: CASSLVGTGYGYTF
abundance: once; j_gene: TRBJ2-1; d_gene: .; v_gene: TRBV5-1; CDR3nt: TGCGCCAGCAGCTTGGGGACACGGAGCTCCTACAATGAGCAGTTCTTC; CDR3aa: CASSLGTRSSYNEQFF
abundance: .; j_gene: TRBJ1-1; d_gene: .; v_gene: TRBV4-3; CDR3nt: TGCGCCAGCAGCCAAGATCAGGCGATTCGGGGGGGAGCTTTCTTT; CDR3aa: CASSQDQAIRGGAFF
abundance: .; j_gene: TRBJ2-6; d_gene: .; v_gene: TRBV7-6; CDR3nt: TGTGCCAGCAGCTCGGGGATTGCGGGGGCCAACGTCCTGACTTTC; CDR3aa: CASSSGIAGANVLTF
abundance: .; j_gene: TRBJ2-7; d_gene: TRBD1; v_gene: TRBV11-2; CDR3nt: TGTGCCAGCAGCCCTGGGACAGCCTACGAGCAGTACTTC; CDR3aa: CASSPGTAYEQYF
abundance: .; j_gene: TRBJ2-7; d_gene: .; v_gene: TRBV14; CDR3nt: TGTGCCAGCAGCCAACGGGGTACCTACGAGCAGTACTTC; CDR3aa: CASSQRGTYEQYF
abundance: .; j_gene: TRBJ2-3; d_gene: .; v_gene: TRBV5-4; CDR3nt: TGTGCCAGCAGCTTGACACAGTTCACAGATACGCAGTATTTT; CDR3aa: CASSLTQFTDTQYF
abundance: .; j_gene: TRBJ1-6; d_gene: .; v_gene: TRBV6-1; CDR3nt: TGTGCCAGCAGTGTCCGGGTGGCCATAAGGAGTGATTCACCCCTCCACTTT; CDR3aa: CASSVRVAIRSDSPLHF
abundance: .; j_gene: TRBJ2-3; d_gene: TRBD2; v_gene: TRBV7-3; CDR3nt: TGTGCCAGCAGCCGCGGGGGGGCGACAGATACGCAGTATTTT; CDR3aa: CASSRGGATDTQYF
abundance: .; j_gene: TRBJ2-2; d_gene: .; v_gene: TRBV11-3; CDR3nt: TGTGCCAGCAGCTTAGATAGACAGGAGAACACCGGGGAGCTGTTTTTT; CDR3aa: CASSLDRQENTGELFF
abundance: .; j_gene: TRBJ2-1; d_gene: .; v_gene: TRBV5-1; CDR3nt: TGCGCCAGCAGCTTGGGGTCGGAGGACAGAAGCAATGAGCAGTTCTTC; CDR3aa: CASSLGSEDRSNEQFF
abundance: .; j_gene: TRBJ1-2; d_gene: .; v_gene: TRBV18; CDR3nt: TGTGCCAGCTCACCGGTCGGGAGTGGCTACACCTTC; CDR3aa: CASSPVGSGYTF
abundance: .; j_gene: TRBJ1-1; d_gene: .; v_gene: TRBV5-1; CDR3nt: TGCGCCAGCAACACCGGGACACAGAACACTGAAGCTTTCTTT; CDR3aa: CASNTGTQNTEAFF
abundance: .; j_gene: TRBJ2-2; d_gene: TRBD2; v_gene: TRBV2; CDR3nt: TGCGCCAGCAGTGAATATCGGGGGGTCACCGGGGAGCTGTTTTTT; CDR3aa: CASSEYRGVTGELFF
abundance: .; j_gene: TRBJ2-2; d_gene: TRBD1; v_gene: TRBV19; CDR3nt: TGTGCCAGTACTCATCAGGGGGCCTTAAACACCGGGGAGCTGTTTTTT; CDR3aa: CASTHQGALNTGELFF
abundance: .; j_gene: TRBJ1-4; d_gene: TRBD1; v_gene: TRBV5-1; CDR3nt: TGCGCCAGCAGCCCTACGAGGACAGGGGTTGAAAAACTGTTTTTT; CDR3aa: CASSPTRTGVEKLFF
abundance: .; j_gene: TRBJ2-1; d_gene: TRBD1; v_gene: TRBV19; CDR3nt: TGTGCCAGTAGTGGACAGGCTAATGCGGTTTATAATGAGCAGTTCTTC; CDR3aa: CASSGQANAVYNEQFF
abundance: few; j_gene: TRBJ2-2; d_gene: .; v_gene: TRBV6-5; CDR3nt: TGTGCCAGCAGTTACGGCGGGGGCGGCACCGGGGAGCTGTTTTTT; CDR3aa: CASSYGGGGTGELFF